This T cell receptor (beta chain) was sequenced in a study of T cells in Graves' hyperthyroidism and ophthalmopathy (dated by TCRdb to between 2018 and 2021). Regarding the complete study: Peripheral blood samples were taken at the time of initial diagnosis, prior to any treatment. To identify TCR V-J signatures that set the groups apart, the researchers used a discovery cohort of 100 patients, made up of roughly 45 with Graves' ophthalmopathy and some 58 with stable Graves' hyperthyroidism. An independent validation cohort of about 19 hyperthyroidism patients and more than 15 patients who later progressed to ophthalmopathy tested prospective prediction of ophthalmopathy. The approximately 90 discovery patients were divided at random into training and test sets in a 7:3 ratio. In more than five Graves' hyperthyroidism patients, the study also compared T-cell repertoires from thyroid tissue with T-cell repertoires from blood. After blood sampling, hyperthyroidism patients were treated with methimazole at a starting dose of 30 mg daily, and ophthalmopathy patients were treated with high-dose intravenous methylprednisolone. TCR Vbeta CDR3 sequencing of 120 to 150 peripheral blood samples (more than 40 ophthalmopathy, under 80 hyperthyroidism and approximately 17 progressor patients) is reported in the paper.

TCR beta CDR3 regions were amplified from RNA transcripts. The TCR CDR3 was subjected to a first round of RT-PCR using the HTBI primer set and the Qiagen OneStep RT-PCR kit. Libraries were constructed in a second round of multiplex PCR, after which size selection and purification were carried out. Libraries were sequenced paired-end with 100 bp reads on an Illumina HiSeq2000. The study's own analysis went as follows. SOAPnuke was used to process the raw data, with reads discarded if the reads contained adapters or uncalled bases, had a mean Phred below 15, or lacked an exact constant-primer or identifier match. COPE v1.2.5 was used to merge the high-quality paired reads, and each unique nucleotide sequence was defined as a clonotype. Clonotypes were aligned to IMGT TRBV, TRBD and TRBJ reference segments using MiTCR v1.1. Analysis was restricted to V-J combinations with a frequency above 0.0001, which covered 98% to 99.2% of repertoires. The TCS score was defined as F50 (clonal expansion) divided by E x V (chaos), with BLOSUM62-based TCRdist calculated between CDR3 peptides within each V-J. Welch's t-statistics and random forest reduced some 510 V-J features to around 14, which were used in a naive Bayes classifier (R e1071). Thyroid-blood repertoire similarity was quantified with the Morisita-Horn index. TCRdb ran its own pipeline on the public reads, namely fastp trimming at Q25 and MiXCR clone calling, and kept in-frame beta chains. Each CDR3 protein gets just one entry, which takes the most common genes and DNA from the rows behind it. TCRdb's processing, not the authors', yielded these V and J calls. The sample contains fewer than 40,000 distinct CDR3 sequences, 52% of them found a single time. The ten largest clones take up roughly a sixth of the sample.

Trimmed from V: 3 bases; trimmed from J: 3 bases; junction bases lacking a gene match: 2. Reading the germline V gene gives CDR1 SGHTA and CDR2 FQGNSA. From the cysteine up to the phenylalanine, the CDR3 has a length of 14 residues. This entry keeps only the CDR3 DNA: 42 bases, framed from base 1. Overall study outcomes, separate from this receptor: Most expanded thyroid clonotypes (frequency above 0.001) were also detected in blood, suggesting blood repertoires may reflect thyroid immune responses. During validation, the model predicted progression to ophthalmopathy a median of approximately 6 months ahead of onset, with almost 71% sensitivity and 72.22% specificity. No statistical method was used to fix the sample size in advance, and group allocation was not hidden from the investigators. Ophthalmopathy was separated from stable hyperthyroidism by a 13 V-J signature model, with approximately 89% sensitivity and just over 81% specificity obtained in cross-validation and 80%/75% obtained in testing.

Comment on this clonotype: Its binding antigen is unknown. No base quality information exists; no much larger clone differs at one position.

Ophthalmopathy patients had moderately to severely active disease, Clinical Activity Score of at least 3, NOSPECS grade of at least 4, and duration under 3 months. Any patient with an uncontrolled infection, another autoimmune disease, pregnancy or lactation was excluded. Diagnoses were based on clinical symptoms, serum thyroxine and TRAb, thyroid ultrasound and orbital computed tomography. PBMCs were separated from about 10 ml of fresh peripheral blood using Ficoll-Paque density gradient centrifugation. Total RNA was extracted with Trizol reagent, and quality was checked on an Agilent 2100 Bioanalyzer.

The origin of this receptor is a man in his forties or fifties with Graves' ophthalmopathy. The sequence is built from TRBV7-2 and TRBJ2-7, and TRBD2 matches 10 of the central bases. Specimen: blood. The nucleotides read TGTGCCAGCAGCTTTTCTAGCGGGGGCTACGAGCAGTACTTC. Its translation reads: CASSFSSGGYEQYF.